Listed below are T cell receptor beta chains from one sample, sequenced in a study of early T cells in non-severe SARS-CoV-2 infection. TCRdb fed the 5' RACE reads into MiXCR, producing one record per CDR3 protein. Among about 81,000 distinct CDR3 sequences listed, over 5% were seen once. Sequences were obtained from whole blood. The receptors stem from an adult who was a healthcare worker with PCR-confirmed SARS-CoV-2 infection or an uninfected control (not recorded which). Each CDR3 is given with its conserved first and last residue. Fields, in order: D gene, V gene, clone size, J gene, CDR3 DNA, CDR3 protein. D genes are given only for firm matches. A row's size may be missing; if present it is once, few, many or a size class.

TRBD2	TRBV5-1	many	TRBJ2-3	TGCGCCAGCAGCTTGGAGGGGCGACTAGCGGGCACAGATACGCAGTATTTT	CASSLEGRLAGTDTQYF
TRBD1	TRBV11-2	many	TRBJ2-1	TGTGCCAGCAGACCGTCAGGGGGCCTAGGGAATGAGCAGTTCTTC	CASRPSGGLGNEQFF
.	TRBV5-4	.	TRBJ2-3	TGTGCCAGCAGCTTGGAGGCGGCCAGCACAGATACGCAGTATTTT	CASSLEAASTDTQYF
TRBD1	TRBV5-1	few	TRBJ2-2	TGCGCCAGCAGGCGGACAGGCGATATTTCGAACACCGGGGAGCTGTTTTTT	CASRRTGDISNTGELFF
.	TRBV27	.	TRBJ2-7	TGTGCCAGCAGTTTAAGAGGCGGCAGCTCCTACGAGCAGTACTTC	CASSLRGGSSYEQYF
.	TRBV20-1	many	TRBJ2-3	TGCAGTGCTAGAACTAACACAGATACGCAGTATTTT	CSARTNTDTQYF
.	TRBV7-9	many	TRBJ2-2	TGTGCCAGCAGCTTAGGAGGAGGCAGAGGCACCGGGGAGCTGTTTTTT	CASSLGGGRGTGELFF
.	TRBV20-1	many	TRBJ2-1	TGCAGTGCTCATGACTTTAATCACGAGCAGTTCTTC	CSAHDFNHEQFF
.	TRBV27	few	TRBJ1-1	TGTGCCAGCAGTTTTGTGGGGGCGTTTGGGGACACTGAAGCTTTCTTT	CASSFVGAFGDTEAFF
.	TRBV12-3/TRBV12-4	.	TRBJ2-1	TGTGCCAGCAGTTTATCCGGGAAGACCTACAATGAGCAGTTCTTC	CASSLSGKTYNEQFF
TRBD1	TRBV7-9	many	TRBJ2-2	TGTGCCAGCAGCTTAAGGGGGCTTAACACCGGGGAGCTGTTTTTT	CASSLRGLNTGELFF
.	TRBV4-3	many	TRBJ2-1	TGCGCCAGCAGCCATGACTTTCAGGGGTTCTTGCAGTTCTTC	CASSHDFQGFLQFF
.	TRBV6-2/TRBV6-3	few	TRBJ1-1	TGTGCCAGCAGTTACTCGACCGTGAACACTGAAGCTTTCTTT	CASSYSTVNTEAFF
.	TRBV7-2	.	TRBJ2-1	TGTGCCAGCAGCTCGCAGGGATTCGACAACAATGAGCAGTTCTTC	CASSSQGFDNNEQFF
.	TRBV11-2	many	TRBJ2-5	TGTGCCAGCAGCTTATCGTGGACCCAAGAGACCCAGTACTTC	CASSLSWTQETQYF
.	TRBV7-9	many	TRBJ2-7	TGTGCCAGCAGCTTAGTTCGGGCCCCCTACGAGCAGTACTTC	CASSLVRAPYEQYF
.	TRBV3-1	.	TRBJ2-7	TGTGCCAGCAGCCAAGCCCCCGGACAGAGTTCCTACGAGCAGTACTTC	CASSQAPGQSSYEQYF
.	TRBV12-3/TRBV12-4	many	TRBJ2-7	TGTGCCAGCAGTTTGGGGCCCTACCCCTACGAGCAGTACTTC	CASSLGPYPYEQYF
.	TRBV10-3	few	TRBJ2-2	TGTGCCATCAGCGCCTGGCGGGGGAACACCGGGGAGCTGTTTTTT	CAISAWRGNTGELFF
.	TRBV7-9	few	TRBJ2-7	TGTGCCAGCAGCGGAGGAAGAACCGGGACATTGTACGAGCAGTACTTC	CASSGGRTGTLYEQYF
.	TRBV7-9	many	TRBJ2-3	TGTGCCAGCAGCGCCGACACAGATACGCAGTATTTT	CASSADTDTQYF
.	TRBV7-2	many	TRBJ2-7	TGTGCCAGCAGCCGTAGCGGAGCCTACGAGCAGTACTTC	CASSRSGAYEQYF
TRBD2	TRBV5-1	.	TRBJ2-3	TGCGCCAGCAGCCTCTGGGACTACTCAACCACAGATACGCAGTATTTT	CASSLWDYSTTDTQYF
TRBD2	TRBV12-3/TRBV12-4	many	TRBJ2-3	TGTGCCAGCAGCCTTAGCGGGGGGGCAGATACGCAGTATTTT	CASSLSGGADTQYF
.	TRBV20-1	.	TRBJ2-2	TGCAGTGCTAAAATAGCACCCGACACCGGGGAGCTGTTTTTT	CSAKIAPDTGELFF
TRBD1	TRBV20-1	few	TRBJ2-5	TGCAGTGCTGTACAGGGGGCCGGGAGGGAGACCCAGTACTTC	CSAVQGAGRETQYF
.	TRBV4-3	.	TRBJ2-1	TGCGCCAGCAGCCAAGATCGCTCTAGCGCCTACAATGAGCAGTTCTTC	CASSQDRSSAYNEQFF
.	TRBV7-9	many	TRBJ2-7	TGTGCCAGCAGCCTACATACCTACGAGCAGTACTTC	CASSLHTYEQYF
TRBD1	TRBV10-2	many	TRBJ2-7	TGCGCCAGCAATACAGGGGGCAACGAGCAGTACTTC	CASNTGGNEQYF
.	TRBV6-5	many	TRBJ2-5	TGTGCCAGCAGTCGGCGACAACTAGACTTCCAAGAGACCCAGTACTTC	CASSRRQLDFQETQYF
.	TRBV6-5	.	TRBJ1-4	TGTGCCAGCAGTTACGGGGTTTTGGGTGAAAAACTGTTTTTT	CASSYGVLGEKLFF
TRBD2	TRBV20-1	.	TRBJ2-5	TGCAGTGTCAGGGGTAGCGGGGCCCAAGAGACCCAGTACTTC	CSVRGSGAQETQYF
.	TRBV6-1	.	TRBJ2-7	TGTGCCAGCACCAGACGAGGGCCCTACGAGCAGTACTTC	CASTRRGPYEQYF
TRBD1	TRBV7-9	few	TRBJ1-6	TGTGCCAGCAGCCCCGCGGGGACAGGGGACTCACCCCTCCACTTT	CASSPAGTGDSPLHF
.	TRBV5-5	many	TRBJ2-5	TGTGCCAGCAGCTTGCGGGGACCGCAAGAGACCCAGTACTTC	CASSLRGPQETQYF
TRBD1	TRBV18	many	TRBJ2-5	TGTGCCAGCTCGGGACAGCGAAAACACCAGTACCAAGAGACCCAGTACTTC	CASSGQRKHQYQETQYF
.	TRBV7-9	many	TRBJ1-5	TGTGCCAGCAGCCCCGACGGGATACAGCCCCAGCATTTT	CASSPDGIQPQHF
.	TRBV12-3/TRBV12-4	many	TRBJ2-2	TGTGCCAGCAGTTTATATCAGGGGACCGGGGAGCTGTTTTTT	CASSLYQGTGELFF
.	TRBV6-2/TRBV6-3	many	TRBJ2-7	TGTGCCAGCAGTTTTACTGTACCCTACGAGCAGTACTTC	CASSFTVPYEQYF
.	TRBV27	many	TRBJ2-5	TGTGCCAGCAGTCCCACGTCCGGTCAGGGGGAGACCCAGTACTTC	CASSPTSGQGETQYF
TRBD1	TRBV28	medium-sized	TRBJ2-7	TGTGCCAGCAGCCCCGGGACAGACACCTACGAGCAGTACTTC	CASSPGTDTYEQYF
.	TRBV9	many	TRBJ1-6	TGTGCCAGCAGCGTAGCGGGAGCTTATAATTCACCCCTCCACTTT	CASSVAGAYNSPLHF
.	TRBV3-2	many	TRBJ2-5	TGTGCCAGCAGCCATTCCACAGGGAGGAGACAAGAGACCCAGTACTTC	CASSHSTGRRQETQYF
.	TRBV28	few	TRBJ2-6	TGTGCCAGCGGGAGTCAGATCTCTGGGGCCAACGTCCTGACTTTC	CASGSQISGANVLTF
TRBD2	TRBV27	.	TRBJ2-1	TGTGCCAGCAACCCTAGCGGGGGGCCCAATGAGCAGTTCTTC	CASNPSGGPNEQFF
TRBD1	TRBV7-7	many	TRBJ2-1	TGTGCCAGCAGCTTGACAGGGGCCAAGGGCGATGAGCAGTTCTTC	CASSLTGAKGDEQFF
.	TRBV27	.	TRBJ2-3	TGTGCCAGCAGTTTATTACCCCTCGGGGAGCAGTATTTT	CASSLLPLGEQYF
TRBD1	TRBV20-1	few	TRBJ2-2	TGCGCTACAGGGGCTAGGATGGGGACCGGGGAGCTGTTTTTT	CATGARMGTGELFF
.	TRBV18	few	TRBJ2-7	TGTGCCAGCTCACCAGGAAGCGGAGAACCCTACGAGCAGTACTTC	CASSPGSGEPYEQYF
.	TRBV18	few	TRBJ1-4	TGTGCCAGCTCACCACCGGTCAGGGAGCGGGAAGAAAAACTGTTTTTT	CASSPPVREREEKLFF
.	TRBV5-5	many	TRBJ1-5	TGTGCCAGCAGCTTGGTGGGGGCTGTTGGTCAGCCCCAGCATTTT	CASSLVGAVGQPQHF
TRBD1	TRBV10-3	many	TRBJ2-3	TGTGCCATCAGCCGGACAGGGGGCACAGATACGCAGTATTTT	CAISRTGGTDTQYF
.	TRBV19	few	TRBJ2-6	TGTGCCAGCACAAATCCCCCTGGGGCCAACGTCCTGACTTTC	CASTNPPGANVLTF
.	TRBV4-3	many	TRBJ2-3	TGCGCCAGCAGCCAAGGACTGAACATGAACACAGATACGCAGTATTTT	CASSQGLNMNTDTQYF
TRBD1	TRBV19	few	TRBJ2-6	TGTGCCAGTAGTATAATCCCGGGACAGGACTCTGGGGCCAACGTCCTGACTTTC	CASSIIPGQDSGANVLTF